This paragraph covers one T cell receptor (beta chain) sequence. The read ends 3 residues early relative to the CDR3; the germline J gene fills the gap. V was shortened by 1 base and J by 6 bases, with 12 bases between the two germline ends. The CDR3 has 15 amino acids. This sample is part of a study of T cells in women clearing cervical HPV infection. Study details: Controls were women whose single incident HPV16 infection cleared within 12 months without precancer or cancer.

This table comes from immunoSEQ multiplex PCR, and its TCRdb copy is limited to in-frame clones, with some not included. This table lists under 20,000 clones. The chain carries TRBV23-1 and TRBJ2-2, with D perhaps TRBD1 (5 bases). TRBV23-1 is recorded as an ORF, its role being uncertain. The clonotype comes from a woman between 18 and 69 years old with a cervical HPV16 infection that either progressed to CIN3+ or cleared (not recorded which). Sequenced sample: blood buffy coat. The CDR3 reads CASSQLASGSGELFF. The covered CDR3 bases are TGCGCCAGCAGTCAATTAGCCTCAGGGTCCGGGGAG.